Sequencing of this T cell receptor (beta chain) was carried out in a study of blood T cell repertoires in COVID-19 (dated by TCRdb to 2018 to 2020). Study-wide context: Samples from collaborators originated in the United States, Italy and Spain and spanned both the acute and convalescent phases of COVID-19. The material from the prospective study consisted of cDNA or gDNA derived from T cells, B-cell-depleted T cells, or PBMCs. Subjects who had been exposed to COVID-19, were actively infected with it, or had recovered from it provided the deeply sampled blood TCRbeta repertoires that made up the dataset. A freely available public database, intended as a resource for researchers studying the immune response to SARS-CoV-2, is where the repertoires were released. The samples were drawn from the first 160 participants of the ongoing ImmuneRACE study and from under 1,500 subjects provided by 6 global collaborators. A de-identified subject ID, COVID-19 status, age in years and sex were almost always included in the sample metadata. Where HLA class I and class II types were available, the types were taken from metadata supplied by the sample provider, not from assay-based typing.

Overall results and qualifications from the work: Clinical and demographic metadata were provided uncurated, with the amount varying by source and participant.

TCRbeta CDR3 regions were amplified from genomic DNA by means of the immunoSEQ Assay, a bias-controlled multiplex PCR. Per the authors' processing: The number of nucleated cells in each sample was estimated by amplification of reference gene primers within the assay. To quantify the absolute abundance of each unique TCRbeta CDR3 rearrangement, sequence reads were collapsed and filtered. Productive Simpson clonality was computed per sample as the square root of Simpson's diversity index over productive rearrangements. TCRdb mirrors the immuneACCESS table, restricted to in-frame sequences. Some clones are absent from its copies; in checked studies, under half trace to an unresolved V gene, and the reason for the others is unknown. That table supplies the V and J calls and clone size; D and trimming were determined from the DNA. This sample comprises around 230,000 clones, 88% of them detected only once. The ten largest clones add up to around 2.6% of the sample.

Deletion took 1 base off V and 0 bases off J, with a span of 13 bases between the germline ends. The germline V gene (reference sequence) sets CDR1 to LGHDT and CDR2 to YNNKEL. The CDR3 starts with the cysteine, ends with the phenylalanine, and has 16 residues. The entry retains the CDR3 DNA only, 48 bases that are in frame from base 1. Participants in the prospective study were enrolled through a virtual design, were aged 18 to 89 years, and lived in approximately 24 United States geographic areas. In the prospective study, cohorts were assigned on the basis of participant-reported clinical history obtained from a screening survey and a study questionnaire. ImmuneRACE Cohort 3 recovered participants were defined by two consecutive negative NP/OP PCR tests, healthcare professional clearance, or symptom resolution. In the prospective study, mobile phlebotomists collected whole blood, serum and a nasopharyngeal or oropharyngeal swab from each participant. Prospective study participants could optionally give additional blood draws and questionnaires over an approximately 2-month period. Before DNA extraction, blood samples from the prospective study were shipped at room temperature or frozen.

Worth noting for this clone: Its antigen is currently not known. Per-base qualities were not stored, and no clone one base away is much larger.

Material: PBMCs or T cells enriched from blood (not recorded which). The clonotype originates from a woman aged 30 to 39 who had recovered from COVID-19. In this chain, TRBV3-1 (or the pseudogene TRBV3-2) is recombined with TRBJ2-7; the D gene is perhaps TRBD2, from 6 matching bases. The nucleotide sequence is given as TGTGCCAGCAGCCAAGGATGGGCGGGAAGCTCCTACGAGCAGTACTTC. This translates into CASSQGWAGSSYEQYF.